These T cell receptor beta chains were read from a single sample in a study of cytomegalovirus exposure and HLA in healthy donors. Only in-frame clones appear in the TCRdb table, and some are missing; sequencing was by immunoSEQ multiplex PCR. The sample has approximately 160,000 clones, about 80% seen once; the top ten hold 1%. Sequenced sample: PBMCs. The receptors were sampled from a woman in her forties or fifties in good health and CMV-seropositive. Each CDR3 is given with its conserved first and last residue. Each record gives: J gene, D gene, clone size, V gene, CDR3 protein, CDR3 DNA. D genes are given only for firm matches. Clone size, where shown, is once, few, many, or a class for clones that have expanded.

>TRBJ1-4|TRBD1|-|TRBV27
CASSLTRRGQGTSNEKLFF
TGTGCCAGCAGTTTGACCCGCAGGGGACAGGGAACTTCTAATGAAAAACTGTTTTTT
>TRBJ1-2|-|-|TRBV7-2
CASSLGAEWNGYTF
TGTGCCAGCAGCTTAGGCGCGGAATGGAATGGCTACACCTTC
>TRBJ1-6|-|-|TRBV5-8
CASSLGDSLGNSPLHF
TGTGCCAGCAGCTTGGGGGACTCCCTAGGTAATTCACCCCTCCACTTT
>TRBJ1-2|TRBD1|-|TRBV4-1
CASSQTRGQSNYGYTF
TGCGCCAGCAGCCAAACCCGGGGACAGAGTAACTATGGCTACACCTTC
>TRBJ2-5|TRBD1|-|TRBV5-1
CASSIGQGAKETQYF
TGCGCCAGCAGCATAGGACAGGGGGCGAAGGAGACCCAGTACTTC
>TRBJ2-7|-|-|TRBV28
CATRRVNEQYF
TGTGCCACCCGACGGGTGAACGAGCAGTACTTC
>TRBJ2-7|TRBD2|few|TRBV18
CASSPTLAGVSYEQYF
TGTGCCAGCTCACCTACTCTAGCGGGAGTCTCCTACGAGCAGTACTTC
>TRBJ1-3|-|-|TRBV19
CASMWGGPRNTIYF
TGTGCCAGTATGTGGGGGGGCCCACGAAACACCATATATTTT
>TRBJ2-5|TRBD2|-|TRBV5-4
CASSLALAGGETQYF
TGTGCCAGCAGCTTGGCACTAGCGGGTGGGGAGACCCAGTACTTC
>TRBJ1-5|TRBD1|-|TRBV27
CASSFRQGAVQPQHF
TGTGCCAGCAGTTTCAGACAGGGAGCGGTTCAGCCCCAGCATTTT
>TRBJ1-3|-|-|TRBV5-1
CASSGGTGNTIYF
TGCGCCAGCAGTGGGGGGACCGGAAACACCATATATTTT
>TRBJ1-1|-|-|TRBV18
CASSPPSTGKEAFF
TGTGCCAGCTCACCACCGTCGACGGGAAAAGAAGCTTTCTTT
>TRBJ2-3|-|-|TRBV6-5
CASSWTPSTDTQYF
TGTGCCAGCAGTTGGACACCTAGCACAGATACGCAGTATTTT
>TRBJ2-3|-|once|TRBV7-2
CASAPWRSTDTQYF
TGTGCCAGCGCACCGTGGAGGAGCACAGATACGCAGTATTTT
>TRBJ2-7|-|-|TRBV4-3
CASSQDGGAYEQYF
TGCGCCAGCAGCCAAGACGGCGGCGCCTACGAGCAGTACTTC
>TRBJ1-4|TRBD1|-|TRBV27
CASSRTGTGTSLFF
TGTGCCAGCAGTCGGACCGGGACAGGGACTTCACTGTTTTTT
>TRBJ2-1|TRBD2|-|TRBV7-2
CASSVLAGGINNEQFF
TGTGCCAGCAGCGTATTAGCGGGGGGCATCAACAATGAGCAGTTCTTC
>TRBJ1-2|-|-|TRBV30
CAWSGTNSYGYTF
TGTGCCTGGAGTGGGACAAACAGTTATGGCTACACCTTC
>TRBJ1-4|TRBD1|-|TRBV6-1
CASSELGGSEKLFF
TGTGCCAGCAGTGAACTAGGGGGCTCTGAAAAACTGTTTTTT
>TRBJ2-7|TRBD1|-|TRBV18
CASSPRQTGSYEQYF
TGTGCCAGCTCACCTAGACAGACAGGGAGTTACGAGCAGTACTTC
>TRBJ2-3|-|-|TRBV5-8
CASSAGQRLTDTQYF
TGTGCCAGCAGCGCCGGACAGAGACTCACAGATACGCAGTATTTT
>TRBJ2-5|TRBD2|-|TRBV5-1
CASSVRTSSEETQYF
TGCGCCAGCAGCGTCAGGACTAGCTCCGAAGAGACCCAGTACTTC
>TRBJ1-6|-|few|TRBV25-1
CASSGGQAYNSPLHF
TGTGCCAGCAGTGGAGGGCAGGCCTATAATTCACCCCTCCACTTT
>TRBJ2-1|TRBD2|few|TRBV27
CASSSQLAGGFNEQFF
TGTGCCAGCAGTTCCCAACTAGCGGGGGGGTTTAATGAGCAGTTCTTC
>TRBJ1-6|-|-|TRBV6-1
CASSDQGIGNSPLHF
TGTGCCAGCAGTGACCAGGGTATCGGGAATTCACCCCTCCACTTT
>TRBJ2-7|TRBD1|-|TRBV2
CASSVRTGRYEQYF
TGTGCCAGCAGTGTGCGGACAGGGAGGTACGAGCAGTACTTC
>TRBJ2-2|-|few|TRBV6-1
CASSIQVNTGELFF
TGTGCCAGCAGTATACAGGTTAACACCGGGGAGCTGTTTTTT
>TRBJ2-5|-|-|TRBV19
CASSISPPETQYF
TGTGCCAGTAGTATAAGCCCCCCAGAGACCCAGTACTTC
>TRBJ2-7|-|-|TRBV6-1
CASRGLISYEQYF
TGTGCCAGCAGGGGACTTATCTCCTACGAGCAGTACTTC
>TRBJ2-7|-|-|TRBV5-4
CASSSNTKREQYF
TGTGCCAGCAGCTCGAACACAAAGCGCGAGCAGTACTTC
>TRBJ1-1|-|-|TRBV28
CASWSGVAFF
TGTGCCAGCTGGTCAGGGGTAGCTTTCTTT
>TRBJ2-1|-|-|TRBV6-5
CASSSDRSLYYNEQFF
TGTGCCAGCAGTTCCGATAGGAGTCTTTATTACAATGAGCAGTTCTTC
>TRBJ2-1|-|-|TRBV7-2
CASSSEKYNEQFF
TGTGCCAGCAGCTCCGAGAAATACAATGAGCAGTTCTTC
>TRBJ1-1|-|once|TRBV11-2
CASNTGQEAFF
TGTGCCAGCAACACAGGGCAAGAAGCTTTCTTT
>TRBJ2-3|-|-|TRBV5-4
CASSTGVVTDTQYF
TGTGCCAGCAGCACCGGGGTAGTGACAGATACGCAGTATTTT
>TRBJ1-5|-|-|TRBV5-1
CASSLAGNQPQHF
TGCGCCAGCAGCTTGGCGGGGAATCAGCCCCAGCATTTT
>TRBJ2-5|-|-|TRBV11-2
CASSLEVASGQYF
TGTGCCAGCAGCTTAGAGGTCGCGAGCGGGCAGTACTTC
>TRBJ1-1|TRBD1|few|TRBV19
CASSILPGQRERTEAFF
TGTGCCAGTAGTATCCTCCCGGGACAGCGTGAACGGACTGAAGCTTTCTTT
>TRBJ1-2|TRBD1|-|TRBV19
CASTNRGIAHGYTF
TGTGCCAGTACCAACAGGGGAATAGCGCATGGCTACACCTTC
>TRBJ1-5|-|-|TRBV30
CAWGSAQGIGNQPQHF
TGTGCCTGGGGGTCAGCCCAGGGGATAGGGAATCAGCCCCAGCATTTT
>TRBJ2-1|-|-|TRBV5-1
CASSLGPSAYNEQFF
TGCGCCAGCAGCTTGGGCCCTAGCGCATACAATGAGCAGTTCTTC
>TRBJ2-1|TRBD2|once|TRBV7-2
CASSLVGTSGAHEQFF
TGTGCCAGCAGCTTAGTCGGGACTAGCGGGGCCCATGAGCAGTTCTTC
>TRBJ2-2|TRBD2|-|TRBV29-1
CSVGLARTGELFF
TGCAGCGTTGGACTAGCTAGAACCGGGGAGCTGTTTTTT
>TRBJ2-7|-|-|TRBV7-2
CASSLRFEQYF
TGTGCCAGCAGCTTACGGTTCGAGCAGTACTTC
>TRBJ2-3|TRBD2|-|TRBV11-2
CASSIPSGLGTDTQYF
TGTGCCAGCAGCATACCTAGCGGGTTAGGCACAGATACGCAGTATTTT
>TRBJ2-7|TRBD2|-|TRBV7-3
CASSSISGGSHEEQYF
TGTGCCAGCAGCTCCATTTCCGGCGGGAGTCACGAGGAGCAGTACTTC
>TRBJ2-1|TRBD2|-|TRBV7-3
CASSLFGGGDYNEQFF
TGTGCCAGCAGCCTTTTTGGCGGGGGGGACTACAATGAGCAGTTCTTC
>TRBJ1-2|-|-|TRBV19
CASSINVRPRYGYTF
TGTGCCAGTAGTATTAACGTCCGCCCTAGGTATGGCTACACCTTC
>TRBJ1-2|-|-|TRBV5-1
CASSLAYRENYGYTF
TGCGCCAGCAGCTTGGCCTACAGGGAAAACTATGGCTACACCTTC